This T cell receptor beta chain was identified during a study of T cells in Graves' hyperthyroidism and ophthalmopathy. Researchers barred patients who had uncontrolled infection, other autoimmune disease, pregnancy or lactation. The germline CDR1 and CDR2 sequences are MGHRA and YSYEKL. V dropped 5 bases and J dropped 0 bases, with 8 bases sitting between them. CDR3 length: 13 amino acids. This clonotype was counted only a few times. Amplification targeted TCR beta CDR3 regions from RNA transcripts. HTBI primers were the set used in a first-round RT-PCR of the TCR CDR3. TCRdb ran MiXCR on the multiplex PCR reads and lists one entry per CDR3 protein. The table records roughly 500,000 distinct CDR3 sequences, around 15% of them present only once.

This TCR derives from a woman aged 30 to 39 with Graves' ophthalmopathy. The source material was blood. The gene calls are TRBV4-1 and TRBJ2-7; D is undetermined. CDR3 amino acids: CASSGQFSYEQYF. The CDR3 DNA is TGCGCCAGCAGCGGGCAGTTCTCCTACGAGCAGTACTTC.